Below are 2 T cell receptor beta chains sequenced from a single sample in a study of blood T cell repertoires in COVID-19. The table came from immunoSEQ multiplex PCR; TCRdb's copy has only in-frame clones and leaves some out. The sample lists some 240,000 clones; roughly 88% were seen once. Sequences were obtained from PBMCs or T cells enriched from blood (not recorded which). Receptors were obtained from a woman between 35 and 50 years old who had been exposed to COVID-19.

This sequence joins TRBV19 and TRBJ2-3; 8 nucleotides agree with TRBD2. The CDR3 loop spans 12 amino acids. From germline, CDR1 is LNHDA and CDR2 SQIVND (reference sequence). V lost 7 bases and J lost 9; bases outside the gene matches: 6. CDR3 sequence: CASNLRGETQYF. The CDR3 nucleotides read TGTGCCAGTAATCTGCGGGGGGAAACGCAGTATTTT. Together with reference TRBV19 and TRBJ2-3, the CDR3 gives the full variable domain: DGGITQSPKYLFRKEGQNVTLSCEQNLNHDAMYWYRQDPGQGLRLIYYSQIVNDFQKGDIAEGYSVSREKKESFPLTVTSAQKNPTAFYLCASNLRGETQYFGPGTRLTVL.

The CDR3 bases are TGCAGCGTTGATCACTCTGGGGCCAACGTCCTGACTTTC. Encoded protein: CSVDHSGANVLTF. This chain joins TRBV29-1 and TRBJ2-6; D gene ambiguous. CDR3 length: 13 residues. V shed 3 bases and J shed 0 bases, with 3 bases lying between them. CDR1 and CDR2 (germline): SQVTM, ANQGSEA.